The 32 T cell receptor beta chains below come from one sample, sequenced in a study of T cell responses to AZD1222 COVID-19 vaccine. Measured with immunoSEQ multiplex PCR; TCRdb has only the in-frame clones, and not every one. The sample consists of about 110,000 clones, around 90% of them appearing once. Material: peripheral blood, obtained on day 0 of MenACWY control vaccination. The receptors were sampled from an adult in good health.

The chain recombines TRBV29-1 with TRBJ2-2; 9 positions agree with TRBD2. V lost 3 bases and J lost 3; bases outside the gene matches: 2. The CDR3 consists of 14 residues. Germline values: CDR1 SQVTM, CDR2 ANQGSEA. The CDR3 protein is CSVDSGSDTGELFF. CDR3 sequence (DNA): TGCAGCGTTGATAGCGGGAGTGACACCGGGGAGCTGTTTTTT.

This clone was detected once. The chain is built from TRBV7-9 and TRBJ2-1; D possibly corresponds to TRBD2 (5 bases). Trimming removed 2 bases at V and 6 bases at J, with 11 bases between. Germline CDR1 SEHNR, CDR2 FQNEAQ (reference sequence). This CDR3 has 14 residues. DNA of the CDR3: TGTGCCAGCAGCTTACCCCTAGCTGGCAATGAGCAGTTCTTC. Its translation is CASSLPLAGNEQFF.

This clone appeared a few times. The V and J genes are TRBV29-1 and TRBJ1-4; the D is unclear. Trimming cost V 5 bases and J 7 bases, with 11 bases left between them. CDR1 is SQVTM and CDR2 is ANQGSEA in the germline V gene. The CDR3 spans 12 residues. In nucleotides, the CDR3 is TGCAGCGTTCGGGTGGTCGGTGAAAAACTGTTTTTT. Amino acid sequence: CSVRVVGEKLFF.

The V and J genes are TRBV5-1 and TRBJ1-4; 12 bases line up with TRBD1. Germline CDR1 and CDR2: SGHRS and YFSETQ. Trimming removed 3 bases from V and 7 bases from J; junction bases left unmatched: 1. There are 14 residues in the CDR3. The CDR3 sequence is CASSWDRGREKLFF. DNA of the CDR3: TGCGCCAGCAGCTGGGACAGGGGGCGTGAAAAACTGTTTTTT. The full variable domain, in which reference TRBV5-1 and TRBJ1-4 provide the parts outside the CDR3, is KAGVTQTPRYLIKTRGQQVTLSCSPISGHRSVSWYQQTPGQGLQFLFEYFSETQRNKGNFPGRFSGRQFSNSRSEMNVSTLELGDSALYLCASSWDRGREKLFFGSGTQLSVL.

V usage is TRBV6-2 or TRBV6-3 and J usage is TRBJ1-2; no clear D. The CDR3 has 11 amino acids. V was shortened by 2 bases and J by 8 bases, with 6 bases between the two germline ends. Per germline, CDR1 MNHEY and CDR2 SVGEGT. The CDR3 protein is CASSYPGGYTF. DNA for the CDR3: TGTGCCAGCAGTTACCCGGGGGGCTACACCTTC.

In this sample, this clone turned up once. This sequence joins TRBV13 and TRBJ2-7, with TRBD2 identical over 9 bases. Germline loops: CDR1 PRHDT, CDR2 FYEKMQ (reference sequence). V shed 2 bases and J 4 bases; nucleotides not matched to a gene: 15. The CDR3 runs 18 residues. CDR3 sequence reads: CASSLRPPSGGRAYEQYF. CDR3 bases: TGTGCCAGCAGCTTAAGGCCCCCATCGGGCGGGAGGGCTTACGAGCAGTACTTC.

This clone showed up just once. This chain connects TRBV12-3 or TRBV12-4 to TRBJ2-1; D is unclear. The CDR3 contains 11 residues. V lost 6 bases and J lost 4, with 4 bases in between. CDR3 loop: CASSQYNEQFF. The CDR3, as DNA: TGTGCCAGCAGCCAGTACAATGAGCAGTTCTTC.

The genes are TRBV5-1 and TRBJ2-1; 8 bases are a match to TRBD2. The CDR3 covers 15 residues. Germline V lookup: CDR1 SGHRS, CDR2 YFSETQ. The V gene end was trimmed by 2 bases and the J gene end by 6 bases; junction bases not matched to a gene: 7. CDR3 sequence reads: CASSFFSGELNEQFF. The CDR3 nucleotides are TGCGCCAGCAGCTTTTTTAGCGGGGAGCTCAATGAGCAGTTCTTC.

This clone was found a few times. V and J are TRBV24-1 and TRBJ2-2, with 10 bases matching TRBD1. After removal of 3 bases from V and 5 bases from J, the junction contained 5 bases not matched to a gene. CDR3 length equals 16 residues. In germline, CDR1 is KGHDR, CDR2 SFDVKD. The CDR3 DNA is TGTGCCACCAGTGATCCCGACAGGGGGCGGACCGGGGAGCTGTTTTTT. Amino acids: CATSDPDRGRTGELFF.

The V and J genes are TRBV2 and TRBJ1-4; 7 bases are a match to TRBD1. The germline CDR1 and CDR2 sequences are SNHLY and FYNNEI. The V segment lost 7 bases and the J segment 7 bases; nucleotides outside the gene matches: 12. The CDR3 is made up of 15 amino acids. CDR3 amino acids: CASTPGRGLSEKLFF. CDR3 coding DNA: TGTGCCAGCACCCCAGGGAGGGGGCTAAGTGAAAAACTGTTTTTT.

The J gene is TRBJ1-5, the V gene TRBV27, with TRBD1 matching 9 bases. Germline CDR1 MNHEY, CDR2 SMNVEV (reference sequence). The CDR3 length is 19 residues. Losses at the gene ends were 5 bases for V and 2 bases for J; bases not matched to a gene: 16. CDR3 residues: CASSRGGTGRPGRNQPQHF. The CDR3 DNA follows: TGTGCCAGCAGTAGGGGAGGGACAGGGAGACCTGGTCGCAATCAGCCCCAGCATTTT.

The chain employs TRBV27 and TRBJ1-1; D is uncertain. Germline V gene lookup returns CDR1 MNHEY and CDR2 SMNVEV (reference sequence). The length of the CDR3 is 13 residues. V was trimmed by 3 bases and J by 4 bases, leaving 9 bases between them. The CDR3 sequence is CASSLGRSTEAFF. The CDR3 coding sequence is TGTGCCAGCAGTTTGGGCAGGTCCACTGAAGCTTTCTTT.

J is TRBJ1-4 and V is TRBV10-1; D is possibly TRBD1 (5 bases). Deletions cut 0 bases from V and 8 bases from J, with 13 bases between. CDR3 length equals 15 residues. CDR1 and CDR2 from the germline V gene are WNHNN and SYGVQD (reference sequence). The CDR3 DNA sequence: TGCGCCAGCAGTGAGTCCGGGGCGCGAGGAGAAAAACTGTTTTTT. Its translation: CASSESGARGEKLFF.

The chain employs TRBV4-2 and TRBJ2-1, with D perhaps TRBD2 (6 bases). CDR3 length: 16 residues. Trimming pared 1 base from V and 2 bases from J, leaving 12 bases between. CDR1 and CDR2 from the germline V gene are LGHNA and YNFKEQ. In nucleotides, the CDR3 is TGTGCCAGCAGCCAAGCCATCGGGGGAACCTACAATGAGCAGTTCTTC. Amino acid sequence: CASSQAIGGTYNEQFF.

This clone was counted a single time. The genes are TRBV21-1 and TRBJ2-1. TRBV21-1 is described as a pseudogene. The CDR3 runs 14 residues. CDR3 protein: CASSKEILGGEQFF. The CDR3 coding sequence is TGTGCCAGCAGCAAAGAGATCTTGGGTGGTGAGCAGTTCTTC.

CDR3: CASSQVELSNEKLFF. The CDR3 DNA reads as TGTGCCAGCAGCCAAGTAGAACTGAGTAATGAAAAACTGTTTTTT. The rearrangement links TRBV4-2 to TRBJ1-4; D is undetermined. The germline V gene has CDR1 LGHNA and CDR2 YNFKEQ. This CDR3 has 15 residues. With 1 base removed from V and 4 bases from J, the gap between germline ends came to 10 bases.

Only one count was recorded for this clone. This chain connects TRBV27 to TRBJ2-7, with 7 bases fitting TRBD1. Per the germline V gene, CDR1 is MNHEY and CDR2 is SMNVEV (reference sequence). The V and J ends lost 5 bases and 1 base, in that order; junction bases with no gene match: 8. The CDR3 totals 15 residues. CDR3: CASSRSGQPSYEQYF. CDR3 DNA: TGTGCCAGCAGTAGGTCGGGACAGCCTTCCTACGAGCAGTACTTC.

This sequence joins TRBV9 and TRBJ1-6, with unresolved D. V was trimmed by 3 bases and J by 5 bases, leaving 15 bases between them. Germline V gives CDR1 SGDLS, CDR2 YYNGEE. The CDR3 covers 16 residues. CDR3 region: CASSASFGQNNSPLHF. For the CDR3, the DNA is TGTGCCAGCAGCGCGTCGTTCGGGCAAAATAATTCACCCCTCCACTTT. Looking up the rest from reference TRBV9 and TRBJ1-6 gives the full variable domain: DSGVTQTPKHLITATGQRVTLRCSPRSGDLSVYWYQQSLDQGLQFLIQYYNGEERAKGNILERFSAQQFPDLHSELNLSSLELGDSALYFCASSASFGQNNSPLHFGNGTRLTVT.

The chain uses TRBV7-9 and TRBJ1-4; D uncertain. V lost 1 base and J 6 bases, leaving 12 bases between the germline ends. The germline gives CDR1 SEHNR, CDR2 FQNEAQ (reference sequence). The CDR3 is 15 residues long. The CDR3 DNA sequence: TGTGCCAGCAGCTTAGTAGGGAACAGCGATGAAAAACTGTTTTTT. As protein: CASSLVGNSDEKLFF.

About this clone itself: This CDR3 is also generated by other DNA sequences in the sample. The CDR3: CASSYSASYEQYF. The CDR3 DNA is TGTGCCAGCAGTTACAGCGCCTCCTACGAGCAGTACTTC. The V call is TRBV6-5, the J call TRBJ2-7; D call uncertain. Germline values: CDR1 MNHEY, CDR2 SVGAGI. Trimming stripped 2 bases from V and 0 bases from J, with 5 bases between. This CDR3 region has 13 residues.

The chain links TRBV7-3 to TRBJ2-5; D unclear. The CDR3 runs to 14 residues. Germline loops: CDR1 SGHTA, CDR2 FQGTGA. The germline V and J ends were trimmed by 2 bases and 1 base, with 8 bases remaining between them. CDR3 amino acids: CASSLSPTQETQYF. The CDR3 DNA reads as TGTGCCAGCAGCTTATCACCGACCCAAGAGACCCAGTACTTC.

V and J are TRBV18 and TRBJ1-6; TRBD1 agrees at 7 bases. This CDR3 region has 16 residues. Germline assignment: CDR1 KGHSH and CDR2 LQKENI. Trimming removed 2 bases from V and 7 bases from J; junction bases left unmatched: 8. The CDR3 loop is CASSPVDRVRNSPLHF. For the CDR3, the DNA is TGTGCCAGCTCACCAGTAGACAGGGTCCGGAATTCACCCCTCCACTTT.

The chain employs TRBV28 and TRBJ2-5; D might be TRBD1 (5 bases). Germline loops: CDR1 MDHEN, CDR2 SYDVKM. The CDR3 is 15 residues long. Trimming took 7 bases from V and 1 from J, leaving 16 bases between them. CDR3 sequence reads: CASKGLDRPQETQYF. CDR3 DNA: TGTGCCAGCAAGGGTCTTGACAGACCCCAAGAGACCCAGTACTTC.

This clone was found a few times. The chain employs TRBV7-9 and TRBJ2-1; 8 bases map to TRBD2. V was pared by 5 bases and J by 7 bases, with 10 bases of the junction left unmatched. Germline CDR1 reads SEHNR; CDR2 reads FQNEAQ (reference sequence). There are 15 residues in the CDR3. As DNA, the CDR3 is TGTGCCAGCAGCATCCGGGGACTAGATAAGAATGAGCAGTTCTTC. This sequence encodes CASSIRGLDKNEQFF.

The CDR3 DNA is TGTGCCAGCAGCGTGGACACCCGTCCTAACTATGGCTACACCTTC. This gives the protein CASSVDTRPNYGYTF. This chain links TRBV9 with TRBJ1-2; perhaps TRBD1 as D (5 bases). Trimming pared 2 bases from V and 0 bases from J, leaving 11 bases between. The germline V gene encodes CDR1 SGDLS and CDR2 YYNGEE. The CDR3 spans 15 residues.

The chain employs TRBV29-1 and TRBJ1-2, with no clear D. The germline gives CDR1 SQVTM, CDR2 ANQGSEA. CDR3 length equals 13 residues. The V end lost 3 bases, the J end lost 4 bases, and 12 bases lay between the germline ends. CDR3 in DNA: TGCAGCGTTGAGCTGGGAGGGAGCTATGGCTACACCTTC. As protein: CSVELGGSYGYTF.

This chain connects TRBV28 to TRBJ2-7, with D possibly matching TRBD1 (5 bases). The germline gives CDR1 MDHEN, CDR2 SYDVKM. This CDR3 has 14 residues. Trimming shortened V by 6 bases and J by 2 bases, and 14 bases separated the two germline ends. CDR3 nucleotide sequence: TGTGCCAGCAGCCTCCAGGGTAGTACCTACGAGCAGTACTTC. Its translation is CASSLQGSTYEQYF.

The chain couples TRBV27 to TRBJ1-1, with D uncertain. The ends were cut back, 7 bases at V and 1 base at J, with 4 bases in the middle. CDR1 and CDR2 (germline): MNHEY, SMNVEV (reference sequence). This CDR3 has 11 residues. This CDR3 is CASIQNTEAFF. Written as DNA, the CDR3 is TGTGCCAGCATCCAGAACACTGAAGCTTTCTTT.

The chain is built from TRBV6-2 or TRBV6-3 and TRBJ2-7; 7 nucleotides line up with TRBD1. Germline V gene data show CDR1 as MNHEY and CDR2 as SVGEGT. This CDR3 has 16 amino acids. Losses at the gene ends were 4 bases for V and 6 bases for J; bases not matched to a gene: 15. CDR3 sequence: CASSLNAPDRLGEQYF. The CDR3 bases are TGTGCCAGCAGTTTAAACGCTCCGGACAGGTTGGGCGAGCAGTACTTC.

In its sample, this clone was seen once. The J gene is TRBJ2-2, the V gene TRBV5-1; a weak D match, TRBD1 (6 bases). The germline CDR1 and CDR2 sequences are SGHRS and YFSETQ. The germline V and J ends were trimmed by 6 bases and 3 bases, with 15 bases remaining between them. CDR3 size: 15 residues. In DNA form, the CDR3 reads TGCGCCAGCATCTTTTCAGGGGAACACACCGGGGAGCTGTTTTTT. As protein: CASIFSGEHTGELFF.

The V gene is TRBV28, the J gene TRBJ2-7; D is unclear. The germline V gene has CDR1 MDHEN and CDR2 SYDVKM. The length of the CDR3 is 14 residues. Trimming removed 3 bases from V and 6 bases from J, with 15 bases in between. The CDR3 is CASSLQARFFEQYF. The CDR3 DNA reads TGTGCCAGCAGTTTGCAGGCGCGATTTTTCGAGCAGTACTTC.

This chain uses TRBV5-6 with TRBJ1-2; unclear D gene. V dropped 3 bases and J dropped 4 bases, with 7 bases sitting between them. CDR3 length: 12 residues. Germline assignment: CDR1 SGHDT and CDR2 YYEEEE. The DNA for the CDR3 is TGTGCCAGCAGCTCCGTACCCTATGGCTACACCTTC. Translated: CASSSVPYGYTF.